This entry features one T cell receptor beta chain sequence. With 4 bases removed from V and 0 bases from J, the gap between germline ends came to 19 bases. CDR1 is LNHDA, CDR2 SQIVND, per germline (reference sequence). The CDR3 is 18 residues long. The data were taken from a study of shared clonotypes between healthy human individuals. In the original analysis: There were no quality scores in the junction-only immunoSEQ sequences, so filtering differed. The table came from immunoSEQ multiplex PCR; TCRdb's copy has only in-frame clones and leaves some out. The V and J calls and clone size were taken over from that table, and D and trimming were inferred from the DNA. The sample has over 1.4 million clones; roughly 97% are singletons.

The sequencing sample was made of naive CD4+ T cells sorted from blood. The subset: CD45RA+ positively selected. V is TRBV19 and J is TRBJ1-3; D is possibly TRBD1 (6 bases). The receptor's source is a man under 40 in good health. The CDR3 sequence: CASSNARGAFDSGNTIYF. CDR3 sequence (DNA): TGTGCCAGTAGTAACGCTCGGGGGGCTTTTGACTCTGGAAACACCATATATTTT.